The subject of this entry is one T cell receptor beta chain. The V and J ends lost 4 bases and 2 bases, in that order; junction bases with no gene match: 6. The CDR3 length is 15 residues. Germline values: CDR1 SGDLS, CDR2 YYNGEE. As for time point: after neoadjuvant nivolumab, at surgical resection. Stage II-IVA oral cavity squamous cell carcinoma was new and untreated by systemic or radiation therapy. Most PBMC samples had 400 to 550 ng input DNA in six replicates. Sequencing used immunoSEQ multiplex PCR; TCRdb keeps in-frame clones, though not all of them. The repertoire holds about 12,000 clones, with about two thirds as singletons. The data are from a study of neoadjuvant anti-PD-1 for oral cavity cancer. Whole-study context: Patients without progression got a fourth dose around day 43.

The input for sequencing was PBMCs, taken after nivolumab (anti-PD-1) treatment. The rearrangement joins TRBV9 to TRBJ2-3; 8 nucleotides agree with TRBD1. The origin of this receptor is a person aged 35 to 85 with oral cavity squamous cell carcinoma. CDR3 amino acids: CASSLQGAPTDTQYF. The CDR3 DNA reads as TGTGCCAGCAGCCTCCAGGGGGCCCCCACAGATACGCAGTATTTT. The full variable domain, completed using reference TRBV9 and TRBJ2-3, is DSGVTQTPKHLITATGQRVTLRCSPRSGDLSVYWYQQSLDQGLQFLIQYYNGEERAKGNILERFSAQQFPDLHSELNLSSLELGDSALYFCASSLQGAPTDTQYFGPGTRLTVL.